The sequence of this T cell receptor (beta chain) was determined in a study of siplizumab effects on memory and regulatory T cells. CDR1 is SGHNT and CDR2 is YENEEA in the germline V gene. The V and J ends lost 5 bases and 0 bases respectively, with 8 bases between them. This CDR3 has 13 residues. Using immunoSEQ multiplex PCR, the repertoire was profiled, and TCRdb retains in-frame clones only, with some absent. The sample lists more than 60,000 clones, 93% occurring once. Sequenced: CD8+ T cells sorted from blood. The chain carries TRBV11-3 and TRBJ2-7, with D perhaps TRBD2 (5 bases). This TCR was sampled from a human donor in good health. CDR3 residues: CASSEGGSYEQYF. The DNA for the CDR3 is TGTGCCAGCAGCGAGGGTGGCTCCTACGAGCAGTACTTC.